The clone carrying this T cell receptor beta chain has just a few counts. As yet, its antigen is unknown. The data derive from a study of shared clonotypes between healthy human individuals. Clones were read by immunoSEQ multiplex PCR, and TCRdb kept only the in-frame ones, dropping some. The sample holds under 750,000 clones; approximately 72% are singletons and the top ten take approximately 1.7%. Study-wide results and limits: It was only blood that was sampled, and tissue repertoires likely differ.

Trimming cost V 2 bases and J 14 bases, with 18 bases left between them. The germline gives CDR1 MDHEN, CDR2 SYDVKM. CDR3 length: 13 amino acids. Sequencing used memory CD4+ T cells sorted from blood. The sample's subset: CD45RA-negative fraction. The chain combines TRBV28 with TRBJ1-2, with D maybe TRBD1 (6 bases). This TCR derives from a woman aged 30 to 39 in good health. In DNA form, the CDR3 reads TGTGCCAGCAGTTTAACCTCAGGGGCTGGAGGAACCTTC. Translation gives CASSLTSGAGGTF.